This entry lists 24 T cell receptor beta chains sequenced from one sample in a study of shared clonotypes between healthy human individuals. Only CD45RO-negative cells positively selected for CCR7 counted as naive CD8 cells, so terminally differentiated effector memory CD45RA+ cells were excluded. Method: immunoSEQ multiplex PCR; TCRdb's copy keeps in-frame clones and lacks some. The sample has roughly 2,000,000 clones; approximately 92% are singletons. The source material was naive CD8+ T cells from PBMCs. The source of these receptors is a young man in good health. Some clones in this sample may be carry-over from other donors' samples.

The chain couples TRBV7-9 to TRBJ2-2; TRBD2 matches at 8 bases. Losses at the gene ends were 5 bases for V and 4 bases for J; bases not matched to a gene: 18. The CDR3 has 19 residues. Germline lookup yields CDR1 SEHNR and CDR2 FQNEAQ (reference sequence). DNA for the CDR3: TGTGCCAGCAGCCATCCAACGGGAGGGGGGAAGCGTGCCACCGGGGAGCTGTTTTTT. This encodes CASSHPTGGGKRATGELFF. Drawing the rest from reference TRBV7-9 and TRBJ2-2, the complete variable domain is DTGVSQNPRHKITKRGQNVTFRCDPISEHNRLYWYRQTLGQGPEFLTYFQNEAQLEKSRLLSDRFSAERPKGSFSTLEIQRTEQGDSAMYLCASSHPTGGGKRATGELFFGEGSRLTVL.

This sequence joins TRBV5-1 and TRBJ2-2; 7 positions match TRBD1. The CDR3 has 17 amino acids. Germline V gives CDR1 SGHRS, CDR2 YFSETQ. V trimming: 5 bases; J trimming: 3 bases; junction bases outside the gene matches: 13. CDR3 sequence reads: CASSYTDRARDTGELFF. The CDR3 DNA sequence: TGCGCCAGCAGTTACACAGACAGGGCGCGGGACACCGGGGAGCTGTTTTTT.

V usage is TRBV4-1 and J usage is TRBJ1-1; no clear D gene. The CDR3 has 14 amino acids. V dropped 0 bases and J dropped 2 bases, with 7 bases sitting between them. Germline V gene sequence: CDR1 MGHRA, CDR2 YSYEKL. CDR3 loop: CASSQEHANTEAFF. CDR3 bases: TGCGCCAGCAGCCAAGAACACGCAAACACTGAAGCTTTCTTT.

The rearrangement uses TRBV7-3 and TRBJ2-1, with unresolved D. The ends were cut back, 0 bases at V and 0 bases at J, with 6 bases in the middle. Germline V lookup: CDR1 SGHTA, CDR2 FQGTGA. The CDR3 is made up of 15 amino acids. The CDR3 is CASSLTLSSYNEQFF. In DNA form, the CDR3 reads TGTGCCAGCAGCTTAACCCTGAGCTCCTACAATGAGCAGTTCTTC.

The V gene is TRBV5-1, the J gene TRBJ2-5; D is uncertain. The CDR3 totals 15 residues. Germline V gene data show CDR1 as SGHRS and CDR2 as YFSETQ. V was trimmed by 0 bases and J by 2 bases, leaving 11 bases between them. For the CDR3, the DNA is TGCGCCAGCAGCTTGGGTTGGTCGAGTCAAGAGACCCAGTACTTC. Translated, it gives CASSLGWSSQETQYF. The full variable domain, rest sourced from reference TRBV5-1 and TRBJ2-5, is KAGVTQTPRYLIKTRGQQVTLSCSPISGHRSVSWYQQTPGQGLQFLFEYFSETQRNKGNFPGRFSGRQFSNSRSEMNVSTLELGDSALYLCASSLGWSSQETQYFGPGTRLLVL.

This clone was seen only once. The V gene is TRBV2, the J gene TRBJ2-1, with TRBD2 identical over 13 bases. Germline V gene sequence: CDR1 SNHLY, CDR2 FYNNEI. The CDR3 is made up of 16 amino acids. V lost 6 bases, J lost 5 bases, and 7 bases stayed unmatched. The CDR3 nucleotides read TGTGCCAGCAGGCTTACTAGCGGGAGGGCCCACAATGAGCAGTTCTTC. It translates to CASRLTSGRAHNEQFF.

The rearrangement links TRBV5-5 to TRBJ2-1, with 7 bases identical to TRBD2. This CDR3 contains 14 residues. J was trimmed by 3 bases and V by 2 bases; bases with no gene match: 2. Per the germline V gene, CDR1 is SGHKS and CDR2 is YYEKEE (reference sequence). The chain's CDR3 is CASSLSGIYNEQFF. In nucleotides, the CDR3 is TGTGCCAGCAGCTTAAGCGGGATCTACAATGAGCAGTTCTTC.

This chain links TRBV30 with TRBJ2-7, with D tentatively TRBD2 (6 bases). Germline V CDR1 and CDR2: GTSNPN, SVGIG (reference sequence). The CDR3 length is 13 residues. V gave up 4 bases and J gave up 0 bases, with 10 bases separating them. CDR3 protein: CAWMGRTSYEQYF. The CDR3 DNA sequence: TGTGCCTGGATGGGGAGGACCTCCTACGAGCAGTACTTC.

The chain is built from TRBV4-1 and TRBJ1-1, with 7 bases matching TRBD1. This CDR3 comprises 15 residues. Germline CDR1 reads MGHRA; CDR2 reads YSYEKL. V gave up 3 bases and J gave up 3 bases; unmatched junction bases: 7. CDR3 loop: CASSHPTGAYTEAFF. As DNA, the CDR3 is TGCGCCAGCAGCCATCCAACAGGGGCCTACACTGAAGCTTTCTTT.

Note on this clone: Other nucleotide sequences in the sample specify the same CDR3. This chain joins TRBV5-6 and TRBJ1-5, with D maybe TRBD1 (5 bases). V gave up 2 bases and J gave up 4 bases, with 7 bases separating them. Germline CDR1 is SGHDT and CDR2 is YYEEEE. The CDR3 spans 13 residues. The CDR3 DNA is TGTGCCAGCAGCTTAGGGGCGAATCAGCCCCAGCATTTT. This gives the protein CASSLGANQPQHF.

The chain links TRBV20-1 to TRBJ2-7; 7 nucleotides match TRBD2. From germline, CDR1 is DFQATT and CDR2 SNEGSKA (reference sequence). The CDR3 covers 11 residues. V lost 6 bases and J lost 5; bases outside the gene matches: 4. CDR3 DNA sequence: TGCAGTGCCAGGACTAGAAACGAGCAGTACTTC. Protein product: CSARTRNEQYF.

CDR3 DNA: TGTGCCAGCAGCTTGGGCATTGGGGGCAGGGTGTACGAGCAGTACTTC. Its translation: CASSLGIGGRVYEQYF. V and J are TRBV5-8 and TRBJ2-7, with a weak D call TRBD1 (6 bases). The CDR3 is 16 residues long. Germline CDR1 and CDR2: SGHTS and YDEGEE. V gave up 0 bases and J gave up 4 bases, with 17 bases separating them.

The rearrangement uses TRBV28 and TRBJ1-1, with TRBD1 as a possible D gene (5 bases). The CDR3 sequence is 15 residues long. Germline lookup yields CDR1 MDHEN and CDR2 SYDVKM. Trimming removed 7 bases at V and 4 bases at J, with 19 bases between. DNA of the CDR3: TGTGCCAGCACACGGGGGGACCTATTCGGCACTGAAGCTTTCTTT. Protein product: CASTRGDLFGTEAFF.

This clone occurred once. J is TRBJ2-1 and V is TRBV27, with a weak D call TRBD1 (5 bases). The V and J ends lost 7 bases and 4 bases respectively, with 17 bases between them. Germline CDR1 MNHEY, CDR2 SMNVEV (reference sequence). The CDR3 contains 15 residues. The CDR3 nucleotides read TGTGCCAGCACCCTAAGCTGGACAAGTTACAATGAGCAGTTCTTC. This gives the protein CASTLSWTSYNEQFF.

The chain combines TRBV4-1 with TRBJ2-3; 8 nucleotides align to TRBD2. V gave up 2 bases and J gave up 2 bases; unmatched junction bases: 9. This CDR3 has 17 amino acids. Germline V CDR1 and CDR2: MGHRA, YSYEKL. The CDR3 DNA reads as TGCGCCAGCAGCCAACCCGGGGTAGCGGGGAACACAGATACGCAGTATTTT. It is translated as CASSQPGVAGNTDTQYF.

The rearrangement joins TRBV19 to TRBJ2-7, with D unclear. Germline CDR1 is LNHDA and CDR2 is SQIVND (reference sequence). Trimming shortened V by 3 bases and J by 4 bases, and 13 bases separated the two germline ends. The length of the CDR3 is 14 residues. The CDR3 bases are TGTGCCAGTAGTATGGGGTCTTGGGGATACGAGCAGTACTTC. It yields the protein CASSMGSWGYEQYF.

The V gene is TRBV9, the J gene TRBJ2-1; 11 bases map to TRBD2. The CDR3 contains 15 residues. V was clipped by 0 bases and J by 15 bases; unmatched bases: 11. Germline CDR1 reads SGDLS; CDR2 reads YYNGEE. For the CDR3, the DNA is TGTGCCAGCAGCGTAGGAGAAGATAGCGGGAGGGCCTGGTTCTTC. This gives the protein CASSVGEDSGRAWFF.

The chain combines TRBV7-9 with TRBJ1-1, with 7 bases matching TRBD1. The CDR3 spans 15 residues. J gave up 0 bases and V 5 bases, and 6 bases lay outside the gene matches. From germline, CDR1 is SEHNR and CDR2 FQNEAQ (reference sequence). The CDR3 loop is CASSPDRDVNTEAFF. In nucleotides, the CDR3 is TGTGCCAGCAGCCCCGACAGGGATGTGAACACTGAAGCTTTCTTT.

Comment on this clone: This same CDR3 is encoded by further DNA sequences in the sample. The rearrangement links TRBV27 to TRBJ2-5; D assignment may be TRBD1 or TRBD2 (6 bases each). The CDR3 loop spans 13 amino acids. Germline lookup yields CDR1 MNHEY and CDR2 SMNVEV (reference sequence). The V end lost 4 bases, the J end lost 5 bases, and 11 bases lay between the germline ends. The CDR3 DNA follows: TGTGCCAGCAGTTCTAGGGGGGAGGAGACCCAGTACTTC. As protein: CASSSRGEETQYF.

The rearrangement joins TRBV2 to TRBJ2-7, with D possibly matching TRBD2 (7 bases). CDR1 and CDR2 from the germline V gene are SNHLY and FYNNEI. The CDR3 covers 13 residues. DNA for the CDR3: TGTGCTACGCAAGGGGGGGTCGGGTACGAGCAGTACTTC. It specifies CATQGGVGYEQYF.

The chain couples TRBV11-2 to TRBJ2-5, with 7 bases identical to TRBD1. CDR3 size: 14 residues. Germline CDR1 is SGHAT and CDR2 is FQNNGV. V gave up 1 base and J gave up 3 bases; unmatched junction bases: 2. As DNA, the CDR3 is TGTGCCAGCAGCTTAGCCACAGGGGAAGAGACCCAGTACTTC. Translated: CASSLATGEETQYF. Together with reference TRBV11-2 and TRBJ2-5, the CDR3 gives the full variable domain: EAGVAQSPRYKIIEKRQSVAFWCNPISGHATLYWYQQILGQGPKLLIQFQNNGVVDDSQLPKDRFSAERLKGVDSTLKIQPAKLEDSAVYLCASSLATGEETQYFGPGTRLLVL.

This clone was observed once. The chain is built from TRBV10-3 and TRBJ1-1; 7 nucleotides line up with TRBD1. Germline CDR1 ENHRY, CDR2 SYGVKD. Trimming at V came to 2 bases and at J to 1 base, leaving 7 bases not matched to a gene. CDR3 size: 16 residues. The CDR3 bases are TGTGCCATCAGTGAGGTCGCCGGGACAGCGAACACTGAAGCTTTCTTT. Protein product: CAISEVAGTANTEAFF.

The J gene is TRBJ2-1, the V gene TRBV4-2; D unclear. The ends were cut back, 4 bases at V and 0 bases at J, with 13 bases in the middle. The CDR3 runs to 16 residues. Germline-derived CDR1 and CDR2 are LGHNA and YNFKEQ. Written as DNA, the CDR3 is TGTGCCAGCAGCCCTTTAACCAGGCTCTCCTACAATGAGCAGTTCTTC. It translates to CASSPLTRLSYNEQFF.

The rearrangement links TRBV19 to TRBJ2-7, with D uncertain. The V end lost 6 bases, the J end lost 3 bases, and 12 bases lay between the germline ends. The CDR3 runs 13 residues. CDR1 and CDR2 from the germline V gene are LNHDA and SQIVND (reference sequence). The CDR3 loop is CASSSDMGYEQYF. The CDR3 DNA reads as TGTGCCAGTAGCTCCGATATGGGCTACGAGCAGTACTTC.